The 19 T cell receptor beta chains below come from one sample, sequenced in a study of OX40 agonist ivuxolimab in advanced cancers. Clones were sequenced by immunoSEQ multiplex PCR, and TCRdb holds only the in-frame ones, with some missing. The sample includes 55,000 to 70,000 clones, around 85% of them seen just once. The source material was CD4+ or CD8+ T cells sorted from blood, sampled in a trial of the OX40 agonist ivuxolimab. Every receptor here comes from an adult with an advanced solid tumor such as melanoma, head and neck, liver or kidney cancer.

This chain links TRBV9 with TRBJ2-3, with 10 bases matching TRBD2. CDR1 and CDR2 from the germline V gene are SGDLS and YYNGEE. Unmatched junction bases numbered 15, after V lost 4 bases and J lost 10 bases. The CDR3 is 16 residues long. CDR3 in amino acids: CASSLRTSGSEGAQYF. CDR3 nucleotide sequence: TGTGCCAGCAGCCTGAGGACTAGCGGCTCGGAGGGAGCGCAGTATTTT.

DNA for the CDR3: TGTGCCAGCAGCACAAACACAGGGGGCGACCAGCCCCAGCATTTT. Residues: CASSTNTGGDQPQHF. The V and J genes are TRBV2 and TRBJ1-5; 9 nucleotides line up with TRBD1. Trimming removed 6 bases from V and 7 bases from J; junction bases left unmatched: 10. The germline CDR1 and CDR2 sequences are SNHLY and FYNNEI. The CDR3 has 15 amino acids.

V is TRBV5-4 and J is TRBJ2-1; D is unresolved. Trimming took off 1 base at V and 1 base at J, with 12 bases between the two ends. The CDR3 covers 16 residues. Germline V lookup: CDR1 SGHNT, CDR2 YYREEE (reference sequence). The CDR3 region is CASSLRIGYSYNEQFF. The CDR3 DNA reads as TGTGCCAGCAGCTTGAGGATCGGTTATTCCTACAATGAGCAGTTCTTC.

This clone was seen just once. The rearrangement links TRBV28 to TRBJ2-1, with 10 positions matching TRBD2. Germline loops: CDR1 MDHEN, CDR2 SYDVKM. With V trimmed by 8 bases and J by 7 bases, 8 bases remained unmatched. The CDR3 spans 14 residues. CDR3 residues: CASHEAGGVNEQFF. CDR3 nucleotides: TGTGCCAGCCACGAAGCGGGAGGGGTAAATGAGCAGTTCTTC. The complete variable domain, with remaining parts taken from reference TRBV28 and TRBJ2-1, reads DVKVTQSSRYLVKRTGEKVFLECVQDMDHENMFWYRQDPGLGLRLIYFSYDVKMKEKGDIPEGYSVSREKKERFSLILESASTNQTSMYLCASHEAGGVNEQFFGPGTRLTVL.

The CDR3 loop is CASSPPSGGGYEQYF. CDR3 coding DNA: TGTGCCAGCAGTCCACCTTCAGGGGGGGGCTACGAGCAGTACTTC. The chain uses TRBV28 and TRBJ2-7; D assignment may be TRBD1 or TRBD2 (7 bases each). The CDR3 contains 15 residues. V was shortened by 5 bases and J by 3 bases, with 17 bases between the two germline ends. Germline V gene sequence: CDR1 MDHEN, CDR2 SYDVKM.

V usage is TRBV6-1 and J usage is TRBJ2-7; 8 bases align to TRBD2. The CDR3 sequence is 13 residues long. Germline V lookup: CDR1 MNHNS, CDR2 SASEGT. V lost 7 bases to trimming and J lost 9 bases; unmatched junction nucleotides: 11. CDR3 sequence (DNA): TGTGCCAGCACCTTATGGCGGGGGGACGGGCAGTACTTC. Its protein is CASTLWRGDGQYF.

This rearrangement joins TRBV5-8 to TRBJ1-4; D is unclear. Trimming removed 4 bases from V and 2 bases from J, with 12 bases in between. This CDR3 contains 15 residues. Germline V CDR1 and CDR2: SGHTS, YDEGEE. The CDR3 DNA follows: TGTGCCAGCAGCCGCAGGCGGCGGACTAATGAAAAACTGTTTTTT. Protein sequence: CASSRRRRTNEKLFF.

The genes are TRBV4-1 and TRBJ2-1, with D hard to call. The germline V gene encodes CDR1 MGHRA and CDR2 YSYEKL. V was cut by 0 bases and J by 3 bases, with 3 bases left in between. CDR3 length: 13 residues. The DNA for the CDR3 is TGCGCCAGCAGCCAAGATGTCTACAATGAGCAGTTCTTC. It specifies CASSQDVYNEQFF.

This chain joins TRBV15 and TRBJ2-7; D gene ambiguous. The CDR3 extends over 13 amino acids. V was clipped by 5 bases and J by 7 bases, with 15 bases between them. The germline CDR1 and CDR2 sequences are LNHNV and YYDKDF (reference sequence). The CDR3 sequence is CATSPLQASEQYF. As DNA, the CDR3 is TGTGCCACCAGCCCGCTCCAAGCATCGGAGCAGTACTTC.

The chain combines TRBV5-4 with TRBJ1-2; 7 nucleotides align to TRBD1. The CDR3 length is 14 residues. In germline, CDR1 is SGHNT, CDR2 YYREEE (reference sequence). V was clipped by 1 base and J by 7 bases; unmatched bases: 7. The CDR3 sequence is CASSLPTGDSGYTF. The CDR3 DNA reads as TGTGCCAGCAGCTTGCCCACAGGGGACTCTGGCTACACCTTC.

V usage is TRBV7-9 and J usage is TRBJ2-6; D not certain. In germline, CDR1 is SEHNR, CDR2 FQNEAQ (reference sequence). The CDR3 is 18 amino acids. V was shortened by 1 base and J by 1 base, with 14 bases between the two germline ends. The CDR3: CASSLVSQVPSGANVLTF. CDR3 sequence (DNA): TGTGCCAGCAGCTTAGTTTCCCAGGTCCCTTCTGGGGCCAACGTCCTGACTTTC.

The V call is TRBV6-1, the J call TRBJ1-1; D may be TRBD1 (6 bases). The germline V gene has CDR1 MNHNS and CDR2 SASEGT. This CDR3 comprises 14 residues. Trimming cost V 2 bases and J 5 bases, with 12 bases left between them. The CDR3 is CASSERGGGTEAFF. CDR3 sequence (DNA): TGTGCCAGCAGTGAAAGAGGGGGGGGGACTGAAGCTTTCTTT.

This clone was counted a few times. CDR3 loop: CASKLNRVSYEQYF. The CDR3 region has the DNA TGTGCCAGCAAGTTGAACAGGGTCTCCTACGAGCAGTACTTC. The chain joins TRBV28 to TRBJ2-7, with D maybe TRBD1 (6 bases). The CDR3 has 14 residues. CDR1 and CDR2 from the germline V gene are MDHEN and SYDVKM. V was shortened by 7 bases and J by 0 bases, with 13 bases between the two germline ends. The full variable domain, completed using reference TRBV28 and TRBJ2-7, is DVKVTQSSRYLVKRTGEKVFLECVQDMDHENMFWYRQDPGLGLRLIYFSYDVKMKEKGDIPEGYSVSREKKERFSLILESASTNQTSMYLCASKLNRVSYEQYFGPGTRLTVT.

This chain connects TRBV2 to TRBJ2-1; 7 nucleotides match TRBD1. Germline loops: CDR1 SNHLY, CDR2 FYNNEI. V was clipped by 3 bases and J by 0 bases; unmatched bases: 2. The CDR3 is 15 amino acids. The CDR3 bases are TGTGCCAGCAGTGAGACAGGGAGCTCCTACAATGAGCAGTTCTTC. The encoded protein is CASSETGSSYNEQFF.

The chain employs TRBV28 and TRBJ1-5, with 7 bases that match TRBD1. Germline trimming cut 7 bases from V and 3 bases from J; bases unmatched to any gene: 6. CDR1 and CDR2 from the germline V gene are MDHEN and SYDVKM. The CDR3 length is 14 residues. This CDR3 is CASKEGAPNQPQHF. CDR3 nucleotides: TGTGCCAGCAAAGAGGGGGCTCCCAATCAGCCCCAGCATTTT.

This clone was seen only a few times. The chain links TRBV15 to TRBJ2-5; D is perhaps TRBD1 or TRBD2 (5 bases each). CDR3 length: 13 residues. The ends were cut back, 3 bases at V and 5 bases at J, with 10 bases in the middle. From germline, CDR1 is LNHNV and CDR2 YYDKDF (reference sequence). The CDR3 region is CATSSSGDETQYF. CDR3 in DNA: TGTGCCACCAGCAGCTCCGGGGACGAGACCCAGTACTTC.

There are a few counts of this clone. V usage is TRBV6-5 and J usage is TRBJ1-6; tentative D call: TRBD1 (6 bases). The CDR3 consists of 12 residues. Germline CDR1 is MNHEY and CDR2 is SVGAGI. V was shortened by 8 bases and J by 6 bases, with 8 bases between the two germline ends. The CDR3 region is CASGQSNSPLHF. The CDR3 nucleotides read TGTGCCAGCGGACAGTCTAATTCACCCCTCCACTTT.

This clone has just a few counts. The chain combines TRBV11-2 with TRBJ2-3; 7 nucleotides match TRBD2. This CDR3 is 15 amino acids long. Germline V gene data show CDR1 as SGHAT and CDR2 as FQNNGV. The V gene end was trimmed by 5 bases and the J gene end by 1 base; junction bases not matched to a gene: 6. The CDR3 sequence is CASSLQAGRTDTQYF. The CDR3 bases are TGTGCCAGCAGCCTTCAAGCGGGACGCACAGATACGCAGTATTTT.

The chain couples TRBV30 to TRBJ2-7; 9 bases align to TRBD1. V lost 2 bases and J lost 7; bases outside the gene matches: 12. The CDR3 contains 15 residues. Germline CDR1 is GTSNPN and CDR2 is SVGIG (reference sequence). The CDR3 region is CAWSSQDRGPLEQYF. The CDR3 DNA is TGTGCCTGGAGTAGTCAGGACAGGGGCCCCTTGGAGCAGTACTTC.